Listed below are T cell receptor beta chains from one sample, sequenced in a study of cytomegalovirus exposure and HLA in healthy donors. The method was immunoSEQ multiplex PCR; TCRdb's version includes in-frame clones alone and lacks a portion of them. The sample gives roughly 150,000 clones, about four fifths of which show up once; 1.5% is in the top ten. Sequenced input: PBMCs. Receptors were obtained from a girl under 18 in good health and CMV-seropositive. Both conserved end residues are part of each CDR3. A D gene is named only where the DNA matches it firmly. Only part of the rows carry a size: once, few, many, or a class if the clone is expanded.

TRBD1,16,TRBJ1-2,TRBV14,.,TGTGCCAGCAGCCTTCTACCGGGACAGGGGTTCTATGGCTACACCTTC,CASSLLPGQGFYGYTF
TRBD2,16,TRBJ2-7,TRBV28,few,TGTGCCAGCAGTTCCGGCGGTAGCGGGATCTCCTACGAGCAGTACTTC,CASSSGGSGISYEQYF
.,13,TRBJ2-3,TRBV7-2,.,TGTGCCAGCAGGTCGACAGACTCAGATACGCAGTATTTT,CASRSTDSDTQYF
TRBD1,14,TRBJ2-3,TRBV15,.,TGTGCCACTAAACTGGGGACAGCCACAGATACGCAGTATTTT,CATKLGTATDTQYF
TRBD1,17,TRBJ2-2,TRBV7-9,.,TGTGCCAGCAGCAATTCGCTAGAGACAGGGTACACCGGGGAGCTGTTTTTT,CASSNSLETGYTGELFF
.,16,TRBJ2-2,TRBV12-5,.,TGTGCTAGTGGTCCCCGGGACACCCTGGGCACCGGGGAGCTGTTTTTT,CASGPRDTLGTGELFF
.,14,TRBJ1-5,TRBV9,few,TGTGCCAGCAGCCTTGGGGAGGGCCTGCAGCCCCAGCATTTT,CASSLGEGLQPQHF
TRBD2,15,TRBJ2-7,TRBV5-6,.,TGTGCCAGCAGCTTTTCTCTAGCGGGGGCCTACGAGCAGTACTTC,CASSFSLAGAYEQYF
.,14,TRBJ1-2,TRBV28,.,TGTGCCAGCAGGACTCGATCGAGGGAGAATGGCTACACCTTC,CASRTRSRENGYTF
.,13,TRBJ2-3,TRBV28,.,TGTGCATTGGGTGGGAGAGGGACAGATACGCAGTATTTT,CALGGRGTDTQYF
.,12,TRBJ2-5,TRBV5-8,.,TGTGCCAGCAGCTTGCTTCGAGAGACCCAGTACTTC,CASSLLRETQYF
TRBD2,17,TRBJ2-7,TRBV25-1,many,TGTGCCAGCAGTGAATCTCCACTGACTAGCGGGAGCGACGAGCAGTACTTC,CASSESPLTSGSDEQYF
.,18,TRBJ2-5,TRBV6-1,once,TGTGCCAGCAGTGCCCGAGGCGGAGGCAGGCACTACCAAGAGACCCAGTACTTC,CASSARGGGRHYQETQYF
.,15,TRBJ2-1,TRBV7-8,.,TGTGCCAGCAGCCTCTCCGGGACTGACTACAATGAGCAGTTCTTC,CASSLSGTDYNEQFF
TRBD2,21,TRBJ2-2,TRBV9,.,TGTGCCAGCAGCGTAGCCCACAATCGTCTAGCGGGAGGTAAAAACACCGGGGAGCTGTTTTTT,CASSVAHNRLAGGKNTGELFF
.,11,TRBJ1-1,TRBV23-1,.,TGCGGCCAGGGCGGTAACACTGAAGCTTTCTTT,CGQGGNTEAFF
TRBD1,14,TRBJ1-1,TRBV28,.,TGTGCCAGCAGTCGACAGGGGGCGCGAACTGAAGCTTTCTTT,CASSRQGARTEAFF
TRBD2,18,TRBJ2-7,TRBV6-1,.,TGTGCCAGCAGTGACCCTTGGACTAGCGGGGGACTGGGTCTCGAGCAGTACTTC,CASSDPWTSGGLGLEQYF
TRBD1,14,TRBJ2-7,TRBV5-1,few,TGCGCCAGCAGCCACTCAGGGGGTTACGACGAGCAGTACTTC,CASSHSGGYDEQYF
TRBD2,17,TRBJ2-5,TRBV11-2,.,TGTGCCAGCAGCTCGACACGGGGAGGGGCGGACCAAGAGACCCAGTACTTC,CASSSTRGGADQETQYF
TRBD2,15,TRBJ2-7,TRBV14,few,TGTGCCAGCAGCCTTGGACTAGCGGGATCCTACGAGCAGTACTTC,CASSLGLAGSYEQYF
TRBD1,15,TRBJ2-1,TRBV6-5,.,TGTGCCAGCAGTTATGAGGACAGGGCACCCAATGAGCAGTTCTTC,CASSYEDRAPNEQFF
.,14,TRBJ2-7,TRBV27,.,TGTGCCAGCAGTTTATCTTGGTTGGGCGACGAGCAGTACTTC,CASSLSWLGDEQYF